One and the same sample provided the 20 T cell receptor beta chains below, sequenced in a study of blood T cell repertoires in COVID-19 (TCRdb year 2020). The library was generated by the immunoSEQ multiplex PCR assay. TCRdb's version of the immuneACCESS table is confined to in-frame rearrangements and falls short of the full clone set. An unresolved V gene accounts for under half of the shortfall where checked; the remainder is of unknown origin. Within this sample are 100,000 to 150,000 clones, with approximately 80% of them counted one time only. Clones ranked in the top ten supply 9.5% to 13% of the sample. Material: peripheral blood. The receptor source for this set is a human donor in a cohort sampled during active COVID-19.

Regarding this clone: Its ends do not fully match the called genes, so a read error is possible. J is TRBJ2-7 and V is TRBV5-1, with TRBD1 as a possible D gene (5 bases). The CDR3 contains 10 residues. Germline V gives CDR1 SGHRS, CDR2 YFSETQ. CDR3 nucleotide sequence: TGCGCCAGCAGCGGTTCAGGGTTTTTGTTC. Protein sequence: CASSGSGFLF. The variable domain in full, completed from reference TRBV5-1 and TRBJ2-7, reads KAGVTQTPRYLIKTRGQQVTLSCSPISGHRSVSWYQQTPGQGLQFLFEYFSETQRNKGNFPGRFSGRQFSNSRSEMNVSTLELGDSALYLCASSGSGFLFGPGTRLTVT.

J is TRBJ2-5 and V is TRBV5-1; a weak D match, TRBD2 (7 bases). The CDR3 covers 18 residues. The ends were cut back, 4 bases at V and 0 bases at J, with 22 bases in the middle. The germline gives CDR1 SGHRS, CDR2 YFSETQ. As DNA, the CDR3 is TGCGCCAGCAGCAATCAGATATCGGGGGGCCAGTACCAAGAGACCCAGTACTTC. Translated: CASSNQISGGQYQETQYF.

This chain uses TRBV6-2 or TRBV6-3 with TRBJ2-1; 8 positions agree with TRBD1. The CDR3 contains 14 residues. V lost 4 bases and J lost 6; bases outside the gene matches: 5. Germline CDR1 is MNHEY and CDR2 is SVGEGT. Here the CDR3 DNA reads TGTGCCAGCAGTTGGGGACAGGTAGGCAATGAGCAGTTCTTC. It is translated as CASSWGQVGNEQFF.

The rearrangement joins TRBV4-1 to TRBJ2-2; 14 positions agree with TRBD2. The trim removed 4 bases at V and 2 bases at J, leaving 6 bases unmatched. The CDR3 is made up of 18 amino acids. Germline CDR1 and CDR2: MGHRA and YSYEKL. Here the CDR3 reads CASSLHGLAGGNTGELFF. DNA of the CDR3: TGCGCCAGCAGCCTTCACGGACTAGCGGGGGGAAACACCGGGGAGCTGTTTTTT.

The chain links TRBV7-9 to TRBJ2-2; TRBD1 might be the D (5 bases). There are 14 residues in the CDR3. Trimming stripped 6 bases from V and 0 bases from J, with 8 bases between. In germline, CDR1 is SEHNR, CDR2 FQNEAQ (reference sequence). The DNA for the CDR3 is TGTGCCAGCAGTTCACAGGCGAACACCGGGGAGCTGTTTTTT. The encoded protein is CASSSQANTGELFF.

This clone was counted ten times or more. The chain employs TRBV6-5 and TRBJ1-1; 8 bases are shared with TRBD1. CDR1 is MNHEY and CDR2 is SVGAGI in the germline V gene. The J segment lost 5 bases and the V segment lost 4 bases, leaving 9 bases of the junction unmatched. The CDR3 runs to 15 residues. The CDR3 loop reads CASSSHTGGRTEAFF. CDR3 nucleotide sequence: TGTGCCAGCAGTTCGCACACAGGGGGTAGAACTGAAGCTTTCTTT.

The chain combines TRBV30 with TRBJ1-2; the match to TRBD1 covers 9 bases. J gave up 5 bases and V 6 bases, and 4 bases lay outside the gene matches. The CDR3 length is 12 residues. CDR1 and CDR2 (germline): GTSNPN, SVGIG (reference sequence). CDR3: CACFGQGYGYTF. The CDR3 nucleotides read TGTGCCTGCTTCGGACAGGGGTATGGCTACACCTTC.

This clone was recorded only once. The chain combines TRBV7-2 with TRBJ1-2, with D possibly matching TRBD1 (5 bases). The CDR3 has 15 amino acids. Germline V gene data show CDR1 as SGHTA and CDR2 as FQGNSA. Deletions cut 5 bases from V and 0 bases from J, with 13 bases between. The CDR3 nucleotides read TGTGCCAGCAGCGGTACAGCGACAGCTAACTATGGCTACACCTTC. Translating gives CASSGTATANYGYTF.

The chain carries TRBV5-1 and TRBJ2-5; the D gene is possibly TRBD1 (6 bases). Germline V gene lookup returns CDR1 SGHRS and CDR2 YFSETQ. With 4 bases removed from V and 5 bases from J, the gap between germline ends came to 12 bases. The length of the CDR3 is 13 residues. The CDR3 loop reads CASSDYQGETQYF. The CDR3 DNA is TGCGCCAGCAGCGACTATCAGGGGGAGACCCAGTACTTC.

This sequence joins TRBV28 and TRBJ1-5; D might be TRBD1 (6 bases). Trimming removed 6 bases from V and 3 bases from J, with 9 bases in between. The CDR3 runs 13 residues. Germline V gene lookup returns CDR1 MDHEN and CDR2 SYDVKM. In DNA form, the CDR3 reads TGTGCCAGCAGGCAGGGGCTCAATCAGCCCCAGCATTTT. Amino acids: CASRQGLNQPQHF.

The V gene is TRBV2, the J gene TRBJ2-2, with D maybe TRBD1 (6 bases). Between the trimmed V and J ends, which lost 1 base and 2 bases, there was a span of 8 bases. This CDR3 is 15 amino acids long. Germline assignment: CDR1 SNHLY and CDR2 FYNNEI. CDR3 loop: CASSEVGANTGELFF. The CDR3, as DNA: TGTGCCAGCAGTGAAGTGGGGGCCAACACCGGGGAGCTGTTTTTT. The whole variable domain, remainder taken from reference TRBV2 and TRBJ2-2, is EPEVTQTPSHQVTQMGQEVILRCVPISNHLYFYWYRQILGQKVEFLVSFYNNEISEKSEIFDDQFSVERPDGSNFTLKIRSTKLEDSAMYFCASSEVGANTGELFFGEGSRLTVL.

V gene TRBV7-2 combines with J gene TRBJ1-1, with 7 bases aligning to TRBD1. Trimming removed 5 bases from V and 10 bases from J; junction bases left unmatched: 7. CDR1 and CDR2 (germline): SGHTA, FQGNSA. CDR3 length equals 12 residues. Here the CDR3 reads CASSLYRGAAFF. The CDR3 bases are TGTGCCAGCAGCCTATACAGGGGAGCAGCTTTCTTT.

The genes are TRBV4-3 and TRBJ2-7, with TRBD2 as a possible D gene (6 bases). V lost 0 bases to trimming and J lost 2 bases, with 11 bases between them. Germline lookup yields CDR1 LGHNA and CDR2 YSLEER. The CDR3 runs to 15 residues. CDR3 amino acids: CASSQDRAGTYEQYF. For the CDR3, the DNA is TGCGCCAGCAGCCAAGATCGGGCGGGAACCTACGAGCAGTACTTC.

V usage is TRBV4-1 and J usage is TRBJ2-4; tentatively, D is TRBD2 (5 bases). Between the trimmed V and J ends, which lost 1 base and 0 bases, there was a span of 10 bases. The CDR3 has 16 amino acids. Per the germline V gene, CDR1 is MGHRA and CDR2 is YSYEKL. CDR3 loop: CASSQGRATAKNIQYF. The CDR3 DNA is TGCGCCAGCAGCCAAGGGCGGGCAACAGCCAAAAACATTCAGTACTTC.

The count of this clone is one. The same CDR3 is also encoded by other DNA sequences in this sample. This chain connects TRBV5-1 to TRBJ1-2; D perhaps matches TRBD1 (6 bases). The germline V gene has CDR1 SGHRS and CDR2 YFSETQ. V dropped 0 bases and J dropped 4 bases, with 13 bases sitting between them. This CDR3 has 15 residues. The CDR3 spells CASSLEQGAIYGYTF. Written as DNA, the CDR3 is TGCGCCAGCAGCTTGGAACAGGGCGCGATCTATGGCTACACCTTC.

V is TRBV25-1 and J is TRBJ2-1; the match to TRBD2 covers 8 bases. Trimming cost V 4 bases and J 2 bases; bases outside gene matches: 4. The CDR3 loop spans 15 amino acids. In germline, CDR1 is MGHDK, CDR2 SYGVNS. DNA for the CDR3: TGTGCCAGCAGTGGACCGGGGGGGCCCTACAATGAGCAGTTCTTC. Translation gives CASSGPGGPYNEQFF.

This clone came up once. The V and J genes are TRBV4-1 and TRBJ1-2; 7 nucleotides agree with TRBD1. This CDR3 spans 16 amino acids. In germline, CDR1 is MGHRA, CDR2 YSYEKL. Trimming at V came to 0 bases and at J to 5 bases, leaving 9 bases not matched to a gene. CDR3 nucleotide sequence: TGCGCCAGCAGCCAAGATAACCAGGGGGGAAGGTATGGCTACACCTTC. Translating it yields CASSQDNQGGRYGYTF.

This clone was seen a few times. The rearrangement joins TRBV10-2 to TRBJ1-4; TRBD1 is a possible D gene (6 bases). The germline V gene has CDR1 WSHSY and CDR2 SAAADI. Trimming stripped 4 bases from V and 6 bases from J, with 9 bases between. The CDR3 consists of 13 residues. CDR3 bases: TGCGCCAGCAGTGGGGGGCGGGATGAAAAACTGTTTTTT. Translated: CASSGGRDEKLFF.

A remark on this clone: This sequence may be a read error, since a much larger clone differs from it by one base. Other nucleotide sequences from this sample produce the same CDR3. The chain has TRBV19 and TRBJ1-5, with D perhaps matching TRBD1 (5 bases). Germline V CDR1 and CDR2: LNHDA, SQIVND (reference sequence). The CDR3 contains 15 residues. Trimming shortened V by 3 bases and J by 6 bases, and 15 bases separated the two germline ends. CDR3 region: CASSIGGGGFQPQHF. CDR3 nucleotides: TGTGCCAGTAGTATCGGGGGTGGGGGGTTTCAGCCCCAGCATTTT.

J is TRBJ1-1 and V is TRBV5-4, with a weak D call TRBD1 (6 bases). The germline V gene has CDR1 SGHNT and CDR2 YYREEE (reference sequence). V was clipped by 4 bases and J by 3 bases, with 13 bases between them. The CDR3 loop spans 14 amino acids. The chain's CDR3 is CASSPGGGYTEAFF. Written as DNA, the CDR3 is TGTGCCAGCAGCCCGGGAGGGGGGTACACTGAAGCTTTCTTT.